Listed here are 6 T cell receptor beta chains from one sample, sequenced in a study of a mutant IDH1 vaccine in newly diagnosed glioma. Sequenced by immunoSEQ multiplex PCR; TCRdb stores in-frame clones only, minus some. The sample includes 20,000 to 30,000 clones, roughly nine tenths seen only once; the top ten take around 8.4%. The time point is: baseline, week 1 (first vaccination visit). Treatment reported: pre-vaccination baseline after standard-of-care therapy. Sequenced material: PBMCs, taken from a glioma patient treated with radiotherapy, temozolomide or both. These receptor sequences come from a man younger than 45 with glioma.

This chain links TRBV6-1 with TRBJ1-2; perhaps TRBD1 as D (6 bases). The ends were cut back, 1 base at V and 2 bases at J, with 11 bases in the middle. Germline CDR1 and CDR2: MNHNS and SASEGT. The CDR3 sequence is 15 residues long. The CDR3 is CASSEGYRVNYGYTF. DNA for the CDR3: TGTGCCAGCAGTGAAGGTTACAGGGTAAACTATGGCTACACCTTC.

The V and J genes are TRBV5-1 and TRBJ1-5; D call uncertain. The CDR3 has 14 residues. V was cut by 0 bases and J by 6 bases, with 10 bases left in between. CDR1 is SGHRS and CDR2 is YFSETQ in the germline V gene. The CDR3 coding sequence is TGCGCCAGCAGCTTGGAAGGGTTAAGTCAGCCCCAGCATTTT. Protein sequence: CASSLEGLSQPQHF.

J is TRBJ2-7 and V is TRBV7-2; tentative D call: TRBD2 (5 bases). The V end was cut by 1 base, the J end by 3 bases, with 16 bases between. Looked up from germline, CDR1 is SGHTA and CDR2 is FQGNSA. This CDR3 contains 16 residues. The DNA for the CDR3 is TGTGCCAGCAGCTTAGTTGCCAGGAGGTATGTCTACGAGCAGTACTTC. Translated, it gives CASSLVARRYVYEQYF.

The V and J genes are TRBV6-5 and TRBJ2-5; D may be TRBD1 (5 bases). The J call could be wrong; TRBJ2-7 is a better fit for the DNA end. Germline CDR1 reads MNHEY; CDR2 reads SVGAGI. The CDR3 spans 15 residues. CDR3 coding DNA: TGTGCCAGCAGGCAGGGCCTGGACCGCTCCTACGAGCAGTACTTC. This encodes CASRQGLDRSYEQYF.

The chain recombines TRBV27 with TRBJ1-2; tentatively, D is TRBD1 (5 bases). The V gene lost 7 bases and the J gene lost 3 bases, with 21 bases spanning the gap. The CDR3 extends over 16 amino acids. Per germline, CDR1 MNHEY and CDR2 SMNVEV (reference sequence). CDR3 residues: CASTLSFAGRDYGYTF. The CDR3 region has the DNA TGTGCCAGCACCCTCAGTTTTGCGGGGCGCGACTATGGCTACACCTTC.

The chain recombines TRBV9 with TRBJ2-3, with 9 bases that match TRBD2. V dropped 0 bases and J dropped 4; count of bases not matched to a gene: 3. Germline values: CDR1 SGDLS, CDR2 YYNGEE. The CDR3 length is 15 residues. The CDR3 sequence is CASSVEGLAADTQYF. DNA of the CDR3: TGTGCCAGCAGCGTAGAGGGACTAGCCGCAGATACGCAGTATTTT.